What follows are 6 T cell receptor beta chains derived from one specimen sequenced in a study of beta chain features in type 1 diabetes. Isolated RNA was reverse transcribed in full, so expressed TCRB transcripts were sequenced. This table comes from immunoSEQ multiplex PCR, and its TCRdb copy is limited to in-frame clones, with some not included. The table has about 330,000 clones, 9.5% to 12% seen once. Material: naive CD4+ T cells from blood. The receptors originated from a woman aged 25 to 45 in good health.

This chain joins TRBV7-2 and TRBJ2-2; no clear D gene. CDR1 is SGHTA and CDR2 is FQGNSA in the germline V gene. The CDR3 runs 12 residues. The V gene lost 4 bases and the J gene lost 8 bases, with 8 bases spanning the gap. The CDR3 DNA reads as TGTGCCAGCAGCTCTCTAGAGGGGGAGCTGTTTTTT. It specifies CASSSLEGELFF.

A few counts support this clone. This sample includes further DNA sequences coding for the same CDR3. This chain links TRBV18 with TRBJ1-1; no reliable D call. Trimming left V 2 bases short and J 8 bases short, with 9 bases between. Looked up from germline, CDR1 is KGHSH and CDR2 is LQKENI. The CDR3 loop spans 12 amino acids. The CDR3 region is CASSPGRAEAFF. CDR3 DNA sequence: TGTGCCAGCTCACCAGGGAGGGCCGAAGCTTTCTTT.

This clone occurred a few times. The V and J genes are TRBV18 and TRBJ2-1; 7 bases align to TRBD1. The V gene's germline CDR1 is KGHSH and CDR2 LQKENI. The length of the CDR3 is 15 residues. V trimming: 6 bases; J trimming: 5 bases; junction bases outside the gene matches: 10. The CDR3 spells CASSRSGDRNNEQFF. CDR3 DNA sequence: TGTGCCAGCTCCCGCTCCGGGGACAGAAACAATGAGCAGTTCTTC.

The CDR3 DNA is TGTGCCATCAGTGGAGACAGTAACTATGGCTACACCTTC. Encoded protein: CAISGDSNYGYTF. The chain joins TRBV10-3 to TRBJ1-2; TRBD1 might be the D (5 bases). The V end lost 4 bases, the J end lost 1 base, and 7 bases lay between the germline ends. The CDR3 has 13 residues. The germline V gene has CDR1 ENHRY and CDR2 SYGVKD.

This clone was observed a handful of times. The chain uses TRBV15 and TRBJ2-7, with a possible D match to TRBD2 (5 bases). Germline V gene sequence: CDR1 LNHNV, CDR2 YYDKDF (reference sequence). The CDR3 is made up of 13 amino acids. Trimming shortened V by 3 bases and J by 0 bases, and 6 bases separated the two germline ends. The CDR3 DNA reads as TGTGCCACCAGCAGGGGAGCCTCCTACGAGCAGTACTTC. This sequence encodes CATSRGASYEQYF.

The chain couples TRBV7-2 to TRBJ2-7, with unresolved D. Germline-derived CDR1 and CDR2 are SGHTA and FQGNSA. The CDR3 totals 12 residues. The germline V and J ends were trimmed by 5 bases and 1 base, with 6 bases remaining between them. The CDR3 sequence is CASSLRSYEQYF. CDR3 sequence (DNA): TGTGCCAGCAGCCTAAGATCCTACGAGCAGTACTTC.